One T cell receptor (beta chain) is described in this entry. The target antigen is unknown. Vbeta (60) and Jbeta (13) primers were used in the PCR. The method was immunoSEQ multiplex PCR; TCRdb's version includes in-frame clones alone and lacks a portion of them. The sample lists fewer than 200,000 clones; 70% to 80% were seen once. The CDR3 is 17 amino acids. The trim removed 3 bases at V and 7 bases at J, leaving 19 bases unmatched. Germline assignment: CDR1 SGDLS and CDR2 YYNGEE. This sample stems from a study of cytomegalovirus exposure and HLA in healthy donors. Study summary: Clustering assigned 81% of the approximately 430 genotyped donors to the Caucasian-associated ancestry cluster.

Findings and limits, study-wide: Follow-up analysis seemed to connect common viral pathogens with several of the most significant clusters identified. At a 0.05 false discovery rate, a later analysis found some 18,000 TCR beta sequences to be associated with HLA alleles.

The chain employs TRBV9 and TRBJ2-7, with 7 bases fitting TRBD1. Sequenced sample: PBMCs. This TCR came from a female donor in good health and CMV-seronegative. The CDR3 spells CASSADLGHSLTGEQYF. In DNA, the CDR3 is TGTGCCAGCAGCGCGGATCTAGGACATTCTTTGACAGGGGAGCAGTACTTC.